The following is a T cell receptor beta chain sequence with its context. Gene names are the mouse ones. The read stops 1 residue short of the end of the CDR3; the missing end is completed from the germline J gene. The time point here: mouse harvest day 14 after allogeneic transplant. The graft held 10^6 splenic CD5+ T cells and 10^7 T-cell-depleted bone marrow cells. Generated by immunoSEQ multiplex PCR, the TCRdb table keeps only in-frame clones and is missing some. In the table there are about 4,700 clones, roughly 32% of which are singletons. V was clipped by 2 bases and J by 4 bases, with 9 bases between them. CDR3 length equals 14 residues. Germline CDR1 is NNHDY and CDR2 is SYVADS. This sample stems from a study of tissue T cells after allogeneic stem cell transplantation.

The sample taken for sequencing was skin. V is TRBV13-3 and J is TRBJ1-4; TRBD1 is a possible D gene (6 bases). This receptor was obtained from a female BALB/c mouse given C57BL/6 T cells with graft-versus-host disease after an allogeneic hematopoietic cell transplant. The CDR3 bases that were read are TGTGCCAGCAGTGAAGGGGACATCAACGAAAGATTATTT. Encoded protein: CASSEGDINERLF. The entire CDR3 is CASSEGDINERLFF.